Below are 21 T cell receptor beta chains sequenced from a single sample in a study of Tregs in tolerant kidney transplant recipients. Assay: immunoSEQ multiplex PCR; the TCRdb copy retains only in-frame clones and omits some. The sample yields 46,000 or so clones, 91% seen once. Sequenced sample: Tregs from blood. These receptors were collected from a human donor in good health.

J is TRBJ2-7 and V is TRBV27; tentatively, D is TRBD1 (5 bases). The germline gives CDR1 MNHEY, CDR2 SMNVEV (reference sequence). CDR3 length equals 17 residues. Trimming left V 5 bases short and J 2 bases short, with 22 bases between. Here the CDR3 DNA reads TGTGCCAGCAGTACAAACCCCCGTGCAGGGCGAACCTACGAGCAGTACTTC. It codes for CASSTNPRAGRTYEQYF.

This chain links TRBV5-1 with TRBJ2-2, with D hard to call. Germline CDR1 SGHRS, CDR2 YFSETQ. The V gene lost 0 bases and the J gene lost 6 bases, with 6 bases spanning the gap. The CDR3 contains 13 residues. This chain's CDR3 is CASSLGPAGELFF. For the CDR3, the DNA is TGCGCCAGCAGCTTGGGACCCGCCGGGGAGCTGTTTTTT.

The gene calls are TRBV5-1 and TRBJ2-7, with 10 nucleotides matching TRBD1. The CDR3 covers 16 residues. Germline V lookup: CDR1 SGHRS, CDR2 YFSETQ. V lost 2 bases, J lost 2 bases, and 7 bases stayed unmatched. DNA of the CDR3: TGCGCCAGCAGCTTTACCCCGGGACAGGGGACCTACGAGCAGTACTTC. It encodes CASSFTPGQGTYEQYF.

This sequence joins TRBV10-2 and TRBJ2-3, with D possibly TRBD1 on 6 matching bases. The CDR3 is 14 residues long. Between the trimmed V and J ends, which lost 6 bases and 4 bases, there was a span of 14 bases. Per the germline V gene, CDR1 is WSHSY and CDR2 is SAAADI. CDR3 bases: TGCGCCAGCAGGGTCCCAGGGGTCCCAGATACGCAGTATTTT. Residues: CASRVPGVPDTQYF.

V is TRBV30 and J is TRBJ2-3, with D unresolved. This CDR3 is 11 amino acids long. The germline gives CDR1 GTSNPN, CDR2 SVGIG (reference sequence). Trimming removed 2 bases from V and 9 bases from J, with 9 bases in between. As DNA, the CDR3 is TGTGCCTGGAGTAACAGTCAGACGCAGTATTTT. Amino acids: CAWSNSQTQYF.

This CDR3 is CASSVMDRGTYGYTF. CDR3 nucleotide sequence: TGTGCCAGCAGCGTCATGGACAGAGGGACATATGGCTACACCTTC. This sequence joins TRBV9 and TRBJ1-2; tentatively, D is TRBD1 (6 bases). The germline CDR1 and CDR2 sequences are SGDLS and YYNGEE. The CDR3 extends over 15 amino acids. Trimming took off 2 bases at V and 5 bases at J, with 16 bases between the two ends. Full variable domain (missing parts from reference TRBV9 and TRBJ1-2): DSGVTQTPKHLITATGQRVTLRCSPRSGDLSVYWYQQSLDQGLQFLIQYYNGEERAKGNILERFSAQQFPDLHSELNLSSLELGDSALYFCASSVMDRGTYGYTFGSGTRLTVV.

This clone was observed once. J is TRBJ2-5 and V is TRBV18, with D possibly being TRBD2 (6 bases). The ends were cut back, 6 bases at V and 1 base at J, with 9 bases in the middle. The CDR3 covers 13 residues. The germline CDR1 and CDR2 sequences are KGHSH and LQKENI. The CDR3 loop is CASSSGVQETQYF. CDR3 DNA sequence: TGTGCCAGCTCTTCGGGGGTCCAAGAGACCCAGTACTTC.

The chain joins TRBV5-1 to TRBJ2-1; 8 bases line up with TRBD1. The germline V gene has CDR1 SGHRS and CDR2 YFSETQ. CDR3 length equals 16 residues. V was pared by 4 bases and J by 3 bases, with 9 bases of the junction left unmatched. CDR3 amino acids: CASSLLGGQVYNEQFF. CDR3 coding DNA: TGCGCCAGCAGCCTCCTCGGGGGACAGGTCTACAATGAGCAGTTCTTC.

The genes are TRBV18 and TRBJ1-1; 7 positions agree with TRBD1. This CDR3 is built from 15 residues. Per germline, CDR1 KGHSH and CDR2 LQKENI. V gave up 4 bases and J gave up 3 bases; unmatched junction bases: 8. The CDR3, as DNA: TGTGCCAGCTCACGTCAACAGGGGATCGACACTGAAGCTTTCTTT. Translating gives CASSRQQGIDTEAFF.

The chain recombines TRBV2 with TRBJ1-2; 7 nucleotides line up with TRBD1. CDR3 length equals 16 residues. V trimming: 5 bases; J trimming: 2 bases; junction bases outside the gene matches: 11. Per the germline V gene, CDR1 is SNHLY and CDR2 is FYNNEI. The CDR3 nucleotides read TGTGCCAGCAGTCCTATAGGGGGCCAGGGGAACTATGGCTACACCTTC. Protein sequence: CASSPIGGQGNYGYTF. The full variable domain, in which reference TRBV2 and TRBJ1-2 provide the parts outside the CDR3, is EPEVTQTPSHQVTQMGQEVILRCVPISNHLYFYWYRQILGQKVEFLVSFYNNEISEKSEIFDDQFSVERPDGSNFTLKIRSTKLEDSAMYFCASSPIGGQGNYGYTFGSGTRLTVV.

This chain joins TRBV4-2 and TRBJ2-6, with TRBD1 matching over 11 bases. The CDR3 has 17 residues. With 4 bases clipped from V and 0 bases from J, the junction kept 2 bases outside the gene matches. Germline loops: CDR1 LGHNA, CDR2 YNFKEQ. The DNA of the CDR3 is TGTGCCAGCAGCCCTGGACAGGGGGCCTCTGGGGCCAACGTCCTGACTTTC. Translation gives CASSPGQGASGANVLTF.

CDR3 amino acids: CASSRTGAGYTF. The CDR3 DNA reads as TGTGCCAGCAGCCGGACAGGGGCCGGCTACACCTTC. The chain links TRBV6-5 to TRBJ1-2, with 9 bases lining up with TRBD1. CDR3 length: 12 residues. Germline trimming cut 6 bases from V and 8 bases from J; bases unmatched to any gene: 4. The germline V gene encodes CDR1 MNHEY and CDR2 SVGAGI.

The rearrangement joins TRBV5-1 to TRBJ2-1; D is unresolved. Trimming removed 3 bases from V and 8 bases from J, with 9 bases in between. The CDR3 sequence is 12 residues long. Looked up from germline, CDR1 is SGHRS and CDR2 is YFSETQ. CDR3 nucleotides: TGCGCCAGCAGCTCCGGATGGGATGAGCAGTTCTTC. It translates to CASSSGWDEQFF.

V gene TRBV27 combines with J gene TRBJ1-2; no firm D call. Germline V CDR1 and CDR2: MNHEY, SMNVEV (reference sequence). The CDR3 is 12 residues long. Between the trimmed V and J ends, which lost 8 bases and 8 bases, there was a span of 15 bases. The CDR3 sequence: CASRSAARGYTF. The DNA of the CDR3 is TGTGCCAGCCGTTCCGCCGCCCGGGGCTACACCTTC.

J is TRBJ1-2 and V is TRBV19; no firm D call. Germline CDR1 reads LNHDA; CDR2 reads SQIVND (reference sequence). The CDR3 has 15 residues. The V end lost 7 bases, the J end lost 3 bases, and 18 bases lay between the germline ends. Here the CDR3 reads CASNTQALKHYGYTF. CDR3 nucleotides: TGTGCCAGTAATACCCAGGCGCTTAAACACTATGGCTACACCTTC.

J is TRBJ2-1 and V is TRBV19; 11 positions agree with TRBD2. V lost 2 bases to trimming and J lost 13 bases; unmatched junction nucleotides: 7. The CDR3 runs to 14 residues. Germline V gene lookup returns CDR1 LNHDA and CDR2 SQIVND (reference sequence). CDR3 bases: TGTGCCAGTAGTATAAGTCGCCTAGCGGGAGGTCAGTTCTTC. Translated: CASSISRLAGGQFF.

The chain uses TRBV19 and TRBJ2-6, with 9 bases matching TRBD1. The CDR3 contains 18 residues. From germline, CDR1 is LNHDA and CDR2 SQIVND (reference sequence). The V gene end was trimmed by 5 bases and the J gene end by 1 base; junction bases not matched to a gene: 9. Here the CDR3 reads CASSLQGQGRSGANVLTF. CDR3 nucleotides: TGTGCCAGTAGTCTACAGGGACAGGGCCGATCTGGGGCCAACGTCCTGACTTTC.

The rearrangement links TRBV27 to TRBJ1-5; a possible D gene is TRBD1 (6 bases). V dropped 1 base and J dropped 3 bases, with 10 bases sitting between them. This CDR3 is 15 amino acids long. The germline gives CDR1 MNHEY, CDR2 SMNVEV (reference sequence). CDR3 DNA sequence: TGTGCCAGCAGTTTATGGGGGGCAGACAATCAGCCCCAGCATTTT. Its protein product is CASSLWGADNQPQHF.

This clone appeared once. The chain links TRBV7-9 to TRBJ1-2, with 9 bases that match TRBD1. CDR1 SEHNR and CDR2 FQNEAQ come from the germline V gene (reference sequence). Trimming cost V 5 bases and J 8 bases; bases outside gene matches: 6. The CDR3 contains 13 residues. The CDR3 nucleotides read TGTGCCAGCAGCGTAACCGGGACAGGGGGCTACACCTTC. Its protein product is CASSVTGTGGYTF.

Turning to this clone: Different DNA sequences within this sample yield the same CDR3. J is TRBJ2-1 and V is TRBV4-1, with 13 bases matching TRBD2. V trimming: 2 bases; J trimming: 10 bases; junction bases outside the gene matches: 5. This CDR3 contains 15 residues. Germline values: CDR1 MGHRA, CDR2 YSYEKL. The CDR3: CASSQPGLAGVEQFF. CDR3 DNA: TGCGCCAGCAGCCAACCCGGACTAGCGGGAGTAGAGCAGTTCTTC.

The CDR3 loop reads CSVNSGTGGSEQYF. The CDR3 nucleotides are TGCAGCGTTAACTCCGGAACAGGGGGCTCCGAGCAGTACTTC. The V call is TRBV29-1, the J call TRBJ2-7; 9 nucleotides match TRBD1. Germline assignment: CDR1 SQVTM and CDR2 ANQGSEA. The CDR3 length is 14 residues. V lost 5 bases and J lost 6; bases outside the gene matches: 11.